Detailed here is one T cell receptor beta chain. This entry is derived from a study of blood T cell repertoires in COVID-19. The J segment lost 7 bases and the V segment lost 4 bases, leaving 12 bases of the junction unmatched. The CDR3 has 16 residues. Germline CDR1 and CDR2: KGHDR and SFDVKD. Data came from immunoSEQ multiplex PCR; TCRdb stores just in-frame clones and leaves some out. The table lists about 120,000 clones, roughly 80% of them singletons. Sequencing was carried out using peripheral blood. The sequence derives from a man aged 55 to 69 with acute or convalescent COVID-19. The gene calls are TRBV24-1 and TRBJ2-1; 7 bases fit TRBD2. In nucleotides, the CDR3 is TGTGCCACCAGTGAACGGACTAGTGCTCCTACAAATGAGCAGTTCTTC. Its translation: CATSERTSAPTNEQFF.